One sample yielded the 19 T cell receptor beta chains listed below, sequenced in a study of cytomegalovirus exposure and HLA in healthy donors. The PCR had 60 Vbeta and 13 Jbeta primers. The method was immunoSEQ multiplex PCR; TCRdb's version includes in-frame clones alone and lacks a portion of them. Of about 150,000 clones listed, under 80% are singletons. The sample was PBMCs. These receptors all stem from a man under 40 in good health and CMV-seronegative.

The V call is TRBV9, the J call TRBJ1-2; 8 bases align to TRBD1. CDR1 and CDR2 from the germline V gene are SGDLS and YYNGEE. V shed 4 bases, J shed 8 bases, and the junction held 7 bases outside the gene matches. The CDR3 length is 13 residues. The chain's CDR3 is CASSLDREGGYTF. As DNA, the CDR3 is TGTGCCAGCAGCCTGGACAGGGAGGGCGGCTACACCTTC.

V and J are TRBV6-6 and TRBJ1-5, with 7 bases aligning to TRBD1. Germline V gene lookup returns CDR1 MNHNY and CDR2 SVGAGI (reference sequence). With 0 bases clipped from V and 2 bases from J, the junction kept 4 bases outside the gene matches. CDR3 length: 16 amino acids. The CDR3 DNA sequence: TGTGCCAGCAGTTACTCAAAGACAGGGCGCAATCAGCCCCAGCATTTT. This sequence encodes CASSYSKTGRNQPQHF.

V gene TRBV19 combines with J gene TRBJ1-5, with no clear D. V was clipped by 4 bases and J by 4 bases, with 8 bases between them. CDR3 length equals 13 residues. CDR1 is LNHDA, CDR2 SQIVND, per germline (reference sequence). CDR3 protein: CASSRSRNQPQHF. The CDR3 DNA reads as TGTGCCAGTAGTAGGTCCAGGAATCAGCCCCAGCATTTT.

The chain carries TRBV18 and TRBJ1-6, with 8 bases that match TRBD1. CDR3 size: 14 residues. Germline V gene sequence: CDR1 KGHSH, CDR2 LQKENI. V lost 4 bases and J lost 10; bases outside the gene matches: 6. This CDR3 is CASSLDRVESPLHF. CDR3 DNA: TGTGCCAGCTCACTGGACAGGGTTGAATCACCCCTCCACTTT.

The chain uses TRBV18 and TRBJ1-1; TRBD1 is a possible D gene (5 bases). Between the trimmed V and J ends, which lost 1 base and 3 bases, there was a span of 12 bases. CDR3 length equals 15 residues. Germline-derived CDR1 and CDR2 are KGHSH and LQKENI. In DNA form, the CDR3 reads TGTGCCAGCTCACCACGGGAAGGGGTAGACACTGAAGCTTTCTTT. Translation gives CASSPREGVDTEAFF.

J is TRBJ1-6 and V is TRBV7-2, with 8 bases matching TRBD1. This CDR3 spans 15 amino acids. The germline gives CDR1 SGHTA, CDR2 FQGNSA. Germline trimming cut 5 bases from V and 6 bases from J; bases unmatched to any gene: 6. CDR3 amino acids: CASSPEQGVNSPLHF. The CDR3 coding sequence is TGTGCCAGCAGCCCCGAACAGGGGGTTAATTCACCCCTCCACTTT.

The V call is TRBV7-9, the J call TRBJ1-2; D possibly corresponds to TRBD1 (5 bases). Trimming took 8 bases from V and 5 from J, leaving 18 bases between them. This CDR3 is 14 amino acids long. CDR1 SEHNR and CDR2 FQNEAQ come from the germline V gene (reference sequence). Written as DNA, the CDR3 is TGTGCCAGCGGGAGGGACCTCCTACTTTATGGCTACACCTTC. It is translated as CASGRDLLLYGYTF.

The rearrangement uses TRBV6-6 and TRBJ1-2, with 7 bases that match TRBD1. CDR1 is MNHNY, CDR2 SVGAGI, per germline (reference sequence). After removal of 4 bases from V and 6 bases from J, the junction contained 8 bases not matched to a gene. CDR3 length: 14 residues. The CDR3 reads CASSSSDREDGYTF. In nucleotides, the CDR3 is TGTGCCAGCAGTTCTAGTGACAGGGAAGATGGCTACACCTTC.

V and J are TRBV9 and TRBJ2-3; D call uncertain. Germline CDR1 SGDLS, CDR2 YYNGEE. The CDR3 is 14 residues long. Trimming took off 0 bases at V and 3 bases at J, with 8 bases between the two ends. The CDR3 bases are TGTGCCAGCAGCGTAGCTTTCACTACAGATACGCAGTATTTT. Amino acids: CASSVAFTTDTQYF.

This CDR3 reads CASTPGTSGYTGELFF. For the CDR3, the DNA is TGTGCCAGCACCCCAGGGACTAGCGGGTACACCGGGGAGCTGTTTTTT. The chain couples TRBV6-6 to TRBJ2-2; 12 nucleotides align to TRBD2. With V trimmed by 7 bases and J by 3 bases, 6 bases remained unmatched. Germline V gene sequence: CDR1 MNHNY, CDR2 SVGAGI (reference sequence). The CDR3 consists of 16 residues.

The V call is TRBV6-5, the J call TRBJ2-2; D ambiguous. The CDR3 contains 12 residues. Germline V gene lookup returns CDR1 MNHEY and CDR2 SVGAGI. Trimming left V 6 bases short and J 7 bases short, with 9 bases between. The CDR3 protein is CASSYTVGELFF. CDR3 nucleotide sequence: TGTGCCAGCAGCTACACAGTCGGGGAGCTGTTTTTT.

This chain joins TRBV2 and TRBJ2-2; 11 nucleotides match TRBD2. CDR1 and CDR2 from the germline V gene are SNHLY and FYNNEI. Trimming took 6 bases from V and 0 from J; bases not matched to a gene: 3. The CDR3 totals 16 residues. CDR3 sequence: CASRASGGPNTGELFF. In DNA form, the CDR3 reads TGTGCCAGCAGAGCTAGCGGGGGGCCGAACACCGGGGAGCTGTTTTTT. The whole variable domain, remainder taken from reference TRBV2 and TRBJ2-2, is EPEVTQTPSHQVTQMGQEVILRCVPISNHLYFYWYRQILGQKVEFLVSFYNNEISEKSEIFDDQFSVERPDGSNFTLKIRSTKLEDSAMYFCASRASGGPNTGELFFGEGSRLTVL.

A word on this clone: A read error may account for a junction end that differs from germline. The chain combines TRBV6-6 with TRBJ1-2; D gene unclear. The CDR3 has 13 residues. CDR1 MNHNY and CDR2 SVGAGI come from the germline V gene (reference sequence). The CDR3, as DNA: TGTGCCAGCAGTTACGAGGCAGCCTATGGCTACCCCTTC. Protein: CASSYEAAYGYPF.

The chain couples TRBV21-1 to TRBJ1-4; TRBD1 reflects the table's D call only, with no check against the DNA. TRBV21-1 is labeled a pseudogene. The CDR3 contains 14 residues. CDR3 protein: CASSNSGGREKLFF. The CDR3 DNA sequence: TGTGCCAGCAGCAACTCAGGGGGGCGAGAAAAACTGTTTTTT.

This rearrangement joins TRBV2 to TRBJ1-2; no definite D call. Germline V gene sequence: CDR1 SNHLY, CDR2 FYNNEI. CDR3 length: 15 residues. Trimming removed 6 bases at V and 4 bases at J, with 18 bases between. The CDR3 loop is CASSLRRADLYGYTF. DNA for the CDR3: TGTGCCAGCAGCCTCAGAAGAGCGGACCTCTATGGCTACACCTTC.

V usage is TRBV6-5 and J usage is TRBJ2-7; 8 bases agree with TRBD2. Per germline, CDR1 MNHEY and CDR2 SVGAGI. The V and J ends lost 8 bases and 5 bases, in that order; junction bases with no gene match: 8. The CDR3 runs 13 residues. The CDR3 nucleotides are TGTGCCAGCCAATACTCCGGGGGGGACGAGCAGTACTTC. Translating gives CASQYSGGDEQYF.

The chain carries TRBV5-1 and TRBJ2-1, with a tentative D call TRBD2 (6 bases). Germline assignment: CDR1 SGHRS and CDR2 YFSETQ. There are 12 residues in the CDR3. V was shortened by 2 bases and J by 7 bases, with 7 bases between the two germline ends. The CDR3 DNA sequence: TGCGCCAGCAGCTTCGGAGGGAATGAGCAGTTCTTC. Protein: CASSFGGNEQFF.

The chain joins TRBV5-5 to TRBJ1-2, with TRBD1 matching over 8 bases. CDR1 and CDR2 from the germline V gene are SGHKS and YYEKEE (reference sequence). J was trimmed by 4 bases and V by 4 bases; bases with no gene match: 12. CDR3 size: 16 residues. CDR3 amino acids: CASSPTGTGLLYGYTF. For the CDR3, the DNA is TGTGCCAGCAGCCCAACCGGGACAGGCCTTCTCTATGGCTACACCTTC.

The V and J genes are TRBV7-9 and TRBJ2-3; the match to TRBD1 covers 7 bases. The CDR3 has 15 amino acids. Germline V lookup: CDR1 SEHNR, CDR2 FQNEAQ (reference sequence). The V gene end was trimmed by 6 bases and the J gene end by 1 base; junction bases not matched to a gene: 7. The CDR3 DNA follows: TGTGCCAGCAGTGTGGGGACAGCGGGCACAGATACGCAGTATTTT. It is translated as CASSVGTAGTDTQYF. Full variable domain (rest looked up from reference TRBV7-9 and TRBJ2-3): DTGVSQNPRHKITKRGQNVTFRCDPISEHNRLYWYRQTLGQGPEFLTYFQNEAQLEKSRLLSDRFSAERPKGSFSTLEIQRTEQGDSAMYLCASSVGTAGTDTQYFGPGTRLTVL.